This TCR beta chain stems from a study of shared clonotypes between healthy human individuals. The CDR3 contains 12 residues. The V gene's germline CDR1 is SEHNR and CDR2 FQNEAQ (reference sequence). With V trimmed by 5 bases and J by 4 bases, 2 bases remained unmatched. Assay execution proceeded at the deep level. The data were produced by immunoSEQ multiplex PCR, yet TCRdb's version contains in-frame clones alone and is incomplete. This sample has some 2,500,000 clones, with 93% found just once. The study, taken as a whole, reports: In general, naive subsets displayed greater estimated richness than memory subsets did. Owing to a small donor count, the genetic and exposure-history diversity represented was limited.

Concerning this clone itself: The antigen is unknown.

The TCR was taken from a man aged 18 to 35 in good health. Some clones in this sample may be carry-over from other donors' samples. The chain joins TRBV7-9 to TRBJ2-7; TRBD1 aligns across 7 bases. Material: naive CD4+ T cells from PBMCs. Noted subset: CD45RA+ positively selected. CDR3 loop: CASSTTGYEQYF. The CDR3 DNA follows: TGTGCCAGCAGCACGACAGGGTACGAGCAGTACTTC. Looking up the rest from reference TRBV7-9 and TRBJ2-7 gives the full variable domain: DTGVSQNPRHKITKRGQNVTFRCDPISEHNRLYWYRQTLGQGPEFLTYFQNEAQLEKSRLLSDRFSAERPKGSFSTLEIQRTEQGDSAMYLCASSTTGYEQYFGPGTRLTVT.